Shown below are 21 T cell receptor beta chains from a single sample sequenced in a study of siplizumab effects on memory and regulatory T cells. Here immunoSEQ multiplex PCR was the method, and the copy in TCRdb shows in-frame clones only, minus some. The sample has about 50,000 clones, about 88% seen once. The sequencing input was naive CD8+ T cells sorted from blood. Receptors originate from a human donor in good health.

This chain joins TRBV11-2 and TRBJ1-2; TRBD1 matches at 7 bases. This CDR3 is 18 amino acids long. Germline CDR1 and CDR2: SGHAT and FQNNGV. Germline trimming cut 5 bases from V and 4 bases from J; bases unmatched to any gene: 19. CDR3 loop: CASSNDSGLGQGGYGYTF. For the CDR3, the DNA is TGTGCCAGCAGCAACGACAGTGGTCTGGGGCAGGGGGGCTATGGCTACACCTTC.

This sequence joins TRBV27 and TRBJ1-5, with D unclear. The CDR3 is 13 amino acids. V was cut by 6 bases and J by 4 bases, with 10 bases left in between. Per germline, CDR1 MNHEY and CDR2 SMNVEV (reference sequence). This chain's CDR3 is CASSLSLNQPQHF. Written as DNA, the CDR3 is TGTGCCAGCAGCCTATCGCTGAATCAGCCCCAGCATTTT.

V usage is TRBV18 and J usage is TRBJ2-1, with 10 bases fitting TRBD1. V lost 2 bases, J lost 8 bases, and 9 bases stayed unmatched. This CDR3 spans 16 amino acids. Germline assignment: CDR1 KGHSH and CDR2 LQKENI. In DNA form, the CDR3 reads TGTGCCAGCTCACCAAGGGGACAGGGGAATGACGATGAGCAGTTCTTC. Translated, it gives CASSPRGQGNDDEQFF.

The V and J genes are TRBV9 and TRBJ1-1, with a tentative D call TRBD1 (5 bases). Germline V gene data show CDR1 as SGDLS and CDR2 as YYNGEE. This CDR3 region has 12 residues. Between the trimmed V and J ends, which lost 1 base and 7 bases, there was a span of 8 bases. The CDR3 DNA reads as TGTGCCAGCAGCGTACGGGGGGATGAAGCTTTCTTT. Amino acid sequence: CASSVRGDEAFF.

This chain joins TRBV7-9 and TRBJ1-2; 8 bases are a match to TRBD1. V dropped 5 bases and J dropped 10; count of bases not matched to a gene: 12. CDR3 length: 14 amino acids. Germline V CDR1 and CDR2: SEHNR, FQNEAQ (reference sequence). CDR3 region: CASSMTGTGRVYTF. CDR3 sequence (DNA): TGTGCCAGCAGCATGACCGGGACAGGAAGGGTCTACACCTTC.

The chain employs TRBV9 and TRBJ1-5, with D tentatively TRBD1 (6 bases). Looked up from germline, CDR1 is SGDLS and CDR2 is YYNGEE. V was cut by 4 bases and J by 5 bases, with 13 bases left in between. The CDR3 covers 14 residues. CDR3 protein: CASSTDSSYQPQHF. DNA of the CDR3: TGTGCCAGCAGCACGGACAGCTCCTATCAGCCCCAGCATTTT.

In DNA, the CDR3 is TGTGCCAGTAGTATAGTTAGATGGGGCGGGAGTTCCTACAATGAGCAGTTCTTC. Translation gives CASSIVRWGGSSYNEQFF. J is TRBJ2-1 and V is TRBV19; 7 bases map to TRBD2. The V and J ends lost 1 base and 1 base, in that order; junction bases with no gene match: 10. The germline gives CDR1 LNHDA, CDR2 SQIVND (reference sequence). The CDR3 spans 18 residues.

The genes are TRBV6-5 and TRBJ1-2; TRBD1 might be the D (5 bases). V lost 1 base and J lost 4, with 16 bases in between. The CDR3 runs to 16 residues. CDR1 is MNHEY and CDR2 is SVGAGI in the germline V gene. DNA for the CDR3: TGTGCCAGCAGTTACTTGAGCGGGGGAGACTCCTATGGCTACACCTTC. Protein product: CASSYLSGGDSYGYTF.

The chain combines TRBV2 with TRBJ2-6; 8 bases are shared with TRBD2. The V gene's germline CDR1 is SNHLY and CDR2 FYNNEI. The CDR3 consists of 16 residues. With V trimmed by 3 bases and J by 2 bases, 3 bases remained unmatched. CDR3 DNA: TGTGCCAGCAGTGATCCGGGAGGGACTGGGGCCAACGTCCTGACTTTC. Amino acid sequence: CASSDPGGTGANVLTF.

The CDR3 region is CAWNSGGEETQYF. CDR3 DNA: TGTGCCTGGAATAGCGGAGGGGAGGAGACCCAGTACTTC. The chain links TRBV30 to TRBJ2-5, with D perhaps matching TRBD2 (6 bases). The CDR3 consists of 13 residues. V lost 4 bases, J lost 5 bases, and 14 bases lay in between. Germline CDR1 is GTSNPN and CDR2 is SVGIG (reference sequence).

The chain joins TRBV6-1 to TRBJ1-1; D may be TRBD1 (6 bases). The CDR3 extends over 13 amino acids. Trimming stripped 5 bases from V and 0 bases from J, with 7 bases between. Germline V gives CDR1 MNHNS, CDR2 SASEGT. The CDR3 DNA reads TGTGCCAGCAGTACAGGGATGAACACTGAAGCTTTCTTT. This encodes CASSTGMNTEAFF.

The chain employs TRBV27 and TRBJ2-1, with D possibly being TRBD2 (6 bases). Germline values: CDR1 MNHEY, CDR2 SMNVEV (reference sequence). Between the trimmed V and J ends, which lost 5 bases and 7 bases, there was a span of 21 bases. This CDR3 comprises 16 residues. Written as DNA, the CDR3 is TGTGCCAGCAGTCTCCGCAGTTGGGGAGGAGCAAATGAGCAGTTCTTC. Translation: CASSLRSWGGANEQFF.

The rearrangement joins TRBV7-2 to TRBJ2-2; D is possibly TRBD1 (5 bases). Germline CDR1 SGHTA, CDR2 FQGNSA. The CDR3 contains 14 residues. The germline V and J ends were trimmed by 2 bases and 5 bases, with 9 bases remaining between them. The DNA of the CDR3 is TGTGCCAGCAGCTTAATATCAGGGACCGGGGAGCTGTTTTTT. The encoded protein is CASSLISGTGELFF.

The chain recombines TRBV18 with TRBJ1-4; tentatively, D is TRBD1 (6 bases). CDR1 and CDR2 from the germline V gene are KGHSH and LQKENI. Trimming removed 3 bases from V and 6 bases from J, with 11 bases in between. The CDR3 consists of 14 residues. The CDR3 is CASSPGQNYEKLFF. The CDR3 DNA follows: TGTGCCAGCTCACCGGGACAAAATTATGAAAAACTGTTTTTT. The full variable domain, its missing parts supplied by reference TRBV18 and TRBJ1-4, is NAGVMQNPRHLVRRRGQEARLRCSPMKGHSHVYWYRQLPEEGLKFMVYLQKENIIDESGMPKERFSAEFPKEGPSILRIQQVVRGDSAAYFCASSPGQNYEKLFFGSGTQLSVL.

V usage is TRBV6-6 and J usage is TRBJ1-2; a possible D gene is TRBD1 (6 bases). This CDR3 comprises 15 residues. The ends were cut back, 0 bases at V and 4 bases at J, with 12 bases in the middle. From germline, CDR1 is MNHNY and CDR2 SVGAGI (reference sequence). The CDR3 is CASSYSGGPFYGYTF. CDR3 DNA: TGTGCCAGCAGTTACTCGGGGGGGCCCTTCTATGGCTACACCTTC.

This clone came up once. J is TRBJ1-5 and V is TRBV11-2; tentatively, D is TRBD1 (5 bases). CDR1 is SGHAT, CDR2 FQNNGV, per germline. The CDR3 runs to 14 residues. Trimming took off 1 base at V and 9 bases at J, with 13 bases between the two ends. For the CDR3, the DNA is TGTGCCAGCAGCTTAGGTTGGGAGGGGTCGCCCCAGCATTTT. Amino acid sequence: CASSLGWEGSPQHF.

The V call is TRBV6-5, the J call TRBJ1-2; D is uncertain. V was clipped by 5 bases and J by 5 bases, with 15 bases between them. This CDR3 has 14 residues. In germline, CDR1 is MNHEY, CDR2 SVGAGI. The CDR3 coding sequence is TGTGCCAGCAGTGTCCGTTCGGAGGAGTATGGCTACACCTTC. It is translated as CASSVRSEEYGYTF.

This clone was seen a handful of times. The V call is TRBV7-9, the J call TRBJ1-1; D gene uncertain. This CDR3 contains 13 residues. Per germline, CDR1 SEHNR and CDR2 FQNEAQ (reference sequence). V shed 5 bases and J shed 0 bases, with 7 bases lying between them. The CDR3: CASSPTMNTEAFF. CDR3 DNA sequence: TGTGCCAGCAGCCCCACGATGAACACTGAAGCTTTCTTT.

The genes are TRBV5-4 and TRBJ2-5; D may match TRBD1 or TRBD2 (5 bases each). Trimming shortened V by 4 bases and J by 5 bases, and 15 bases separated the two germline ends. This CDR3 is 14 amino acids long. From germline, CDR1 is SGHNT and CDR2 YYREEE (reference sequence). The DNA for the CDR3 is TGTGCCAGCAGCCCCAGGGAGATGGCGGAGACCCAGTACTTC. Translation: CASSPREMAETQYF.

The chain carries TRBV19 and TRBJ2-5; no clear D gene. The germline gives CDR1 LNHDA, CDR2 SQIVND (reference sequence). CDR3 length: 13 amino acids. V lost 4 bases to trimming and J lost 2 bases, with 8 bases between them. In DNA, the CDR3 is TGTGCCAGTAGTAGATGGGATCAAGAGACCCAGTACTTC. As protein: CASSRWDQETQYF. Using reference TRBV19 and TRBJ2-5 for the parts outside the CDR3, the full variable domain is DGGITQSPKYLFRKEGQNVTLSCEQNLNHDAMYWYRQDPGQGLRLIYYSQIVNDFQKGDIAEGYSVSREKKESFPLTVTSAQKNPTAFYLCASSRWDQETQYFGPGTRLLVL.

The J gene is TRBJ1-2, the V gene TRBV7-8, with D perhaps matching TRBD1 (5 bases). V lost 5 bases, J lost 6 bases, and 19 bases lay in between. This CDR3 region has 15 residues. CDR1 and CDR2 from the germline V gene are SGHVS and FQNEAQ. CDR3 protein: CASSLVGGRVDGYTF. CDR3 DNA sequence: TGTGCCAGCAGCCTAGTTGGGGGGAGAGTTGATGGCTACACCTTC.